In this sample, the clone carrying this T cell receptor (beta chain) turned up a few times. The data originate from a study of blood T cell repertoires in COVID-19. Study as a whole: The study drew acute and convalescent COVID-19 samples from the United States, Italy and Spain. Nucleic acid was either cDNA or gDNA, and it came from T cells, B-cell-depleted T cells, or PBMCs.

Germline V CDR1 and CDR2: LNHNV, YYDKDF (reference sequence). The CDR3 sequence is 15 residues long. V was shortened by 2 bases and J by 2 bases, with 12 bases between the two germline ends. Per the study methods: Estimation of nucleated cell counts was performed using reference gene primer amplification. Data came from immunoSEQ multiplex PCR; TCRdb stores just in-frame clones and leaves some out. Clone size and the V and J calls come from that table; the DNA yielded D and trimming. Here the sample spans approximately 280,000 clones, around 89% being singletons. The chain links TRBV15 to TRBJ1-1, with a tentative D call TRBD1 (6 bases). This TCR was sampled from a woman aged 60 to 75 with acute or convalescent COVID-19. The sequencing input was peripheral blood. The CDR3 DNA reads TGTGCCACCAGCAGAAAGGGACAAAGCAACACTGAAGCTTTCTTT. Protein sequence: CATSRKGQSNTEAFF.